This T cell receptor (beta chain) is drawn from a study of blood T cell repertoires in COVID-19. CDR1 and CDR2 (germline): SGHRS, YFSETQ. V gave up 2 bases and J gave up 4 bases, with 13 bases separating them. The CDR3 contains 15 residues. The protocol was immunoSEQ multiplex PCR, while the TCRdb copy is restricted to in-frame clones and leaves out a portion. The table shows roughly 200,000 clones, with 70% to 90% occurring only once. The sequencing sample was made of peripheral blood. The chain couples TRBV5-1 to TRBJ1-3; the D is unclear. The clonotype was recovered from a person aged 70 to 85 with COVID-19, enrolled during active disease. This chain's CDR3 is CASSFSTVAGNTIYF. As DNA, the CDR3 is TGCGCCAGCAGCTTTTCTACGGTTGCGGGAAACACCATATATTTT.